These 24 T cell receptor beta chains share one sample of origin, sequenced in a study of early T cells in non-severe SARS-CoV-2 infection (dated by TCRdb to 2020 to 2022). Receptor amplification or capture employed 5' RACE. TCRdb shows the sequencer as NextSeq 500. The public reads were reanalyzed by TCRdb: fastp trimming at Q25, MiXCR alignment, in-frame beta chains only. Each CDR3 protein gets just one entry, which takes the most common genes and DNA from the rows behind it. This sample lists 80,000 to 95,000 distinct CDR3 sequences; around 15% were detected once. Around 5.8% of the sample comes from the top ten. What was sequenced was whole blood. Receptors originate from an adult who was a healthcare worker with PCR-confirmed SARS-CoV-2 infection or an uninfected control (not recorded which).

The chain links TRBV6-2 or TRBV6-3 to TRBJ2-7; 9 nucleotides agree with TRBD1. Germline V gives CDR1 MNHEY, CDR2 SVGEGT. This CDR3 region has 12 residues. The V gene end was trimmed by 11 bases and the J gene end by 1 base; junction bases not matched to a gene: 3. CDR3 in amino acids: CAGGTGSYEQYF. The CDR3 region has the DNA TGTGCCGGGGGGACAGGGTCCTACGAGCAGTACTTC.

CDR3 sequence: CASSPGLNQPQHF. Written as DNA, the CDR3 is TGTGCCAGCAGCCCAGGGTTAAATCAGCCCCAGCATTTT. The chain joins TRBV11-2 to TRBJ1-5, with D perhaps matching TRBD1 (5 bases). Looked up from germline, CDR1 is SGHAT and CDR2 is FQNNGV. CDR3 length equals 13 residues. Trimming cost V 5 bases and J 4 bases, with 9 bases left between them.

This clonotype appeared a few times. The V gene is TRBV6-2 or TRBV6-3, the J gene TRBJ1-2; D unresolved. Germline V gives CDR1 MNHEY, CDR2 SVGEGT. This CDR3 is built from 12 residues. V was cut by 6 bases and J by 7 bases, with 12 bases left in between. The CDR3 sequence: CASRLRQSGYTF. The CDR3 DNA reads as TGTGCCAGCAGGCTTCGACAAAGTGGCTACACCTTC.

This clonotype was found a few times. The chain couples TRBV29-1 to TRBJ2-1; D is unresolved. V was shortened by 3 bases and J by 6 bases, with 3 bases between the two germline ends. Germline V gene data show CDR1 as SQVTM and CDR2 as ANQGSEA. The CDR3 length is 10 residues. The CDR3 DNA is TGCAGCGTTGAGACCAATGAGCAGTTCTTC. It yields the protein CSVETNEQFF.

This clonotype has ten or more counts. V is TRBV7-6 and J is TRBJ1-1; TRBD1 might be the D (5 bases). The germline V and J ends were trimmed by 5 bases and 6 bases, with 13 bases remaining between them. This CDR3 contains 13 residues. Germline-derived CDR1 and CDR2 are SGHVS and FNYEAQ. In DNA, the CDR3 is TGTGCCAGCAGCCCCTCCTTGGGGGCTGAAGCTTTCTTT. This encodes CASSPSLGAEAFF.

The table lists this clonotype with many counts. The gene calls are TRBV12-3 or TRBV12-4 and TRBJ2-2; possible D gene TRBD1, 6 bases. This CDR3 has 14 residues. The V gene lost 2 bases and the J gene lost 7 bases, with 11 bases spanning the gap. CDR3 residues: CASSLSQGNGELFF. CDR3 bases: TGTGCCAGCAGTTTATCGCAGGGGAACGGGGAGCTGTTTTTT.

The V and J genes are TRBV12-3 or TRBV12-4 and TRBJ2-5; 7 bases align to TRBD1. The CDR3 runs 17 residues. The trim removed 2 bases at V and 2 bases at J, leaving 11 bases unmatched. CDR3 protein: CASSLSGEGARQETQYF. The CDR3 nucleotides read TGTGCCAGCAGTTTAAGTGGCGAGGGGGCCAGACAAGAGACCCAGTACTTC.

This clonotype was picked up a small number of times. This chain links TRBV7-3 with TRBJ2-2; tentatively, D is TRBD1 (6 bases). V was cut by 5 bases and J by 2 bases, with 12 bases left in between. CDR1 and CDR2 from the germline V gene are SGHTA and FQGTGA. The CDR3 covers 15 residues. CDR3 DNA: TGTGCCAGCAGCCTAGTGACAGGAAACACCGGGGAGCTGTTTTTT. Translated, it gives CASSLVTGNTGELFF. Variable domain in full (rest from reference TRBV7-3 and TRBJ2-2): GAGVSQTPSNKVTEKGKYVELRCDPISGHTALYWYRQSLGQGPEFLIYFQGTGAADDSGLPNDRFFAVRPEGSVSTLKIQRTERGDSAVYLCASSLVTGNTGELFFGEGSRLTVL.

At least ten counts were recorded for this clonotype. V and J are TRBV3-1 and TRBJ2-7; 8 positions match TRBD1. V was clipped by 4 bases and J by 9 bases; unmatched bases: 8. This CDR3 comprises 13 residues. Germline assignment: CDR1 LGHDT and CDR2 YNNKEL (reference sequence). The DNA for the CDR3 is TGTGCCAGCAGCCCGGGACAGGCGGGTCGGCAGTACTTC. Translation gives CASSPGQAGRQYF.

This clonotype appeared a few times. J is TRBJ2-3 and V is TRBV11-2; a possible D gene is TRBD2 (7 bases). Germline values: CDR1 SGHAT, CDR2 FQNNGV. CDR3 length: 15 residues. Trimming removed 2 bases at V and 4 bases at J, with 13 bases between. CDR3 DNA: TGTGCCAGCAGCTTACTAGGCGGGGGCGCAGATACGCAGTATTTT. It codes for CASSLLGGGADTQYF.

V and J are TRBV20-1 and TRBJ2-2; possible D gene TRBD1, 5 bases. This CDR3 is 13 amino acids long. V gave up 7 bases and J gave up 6 bases, with 15 bases separating them. The germline CDR1 and CDR2 sequences are DFQATT and SNEGSKA (reference sequence). CDR3 in amino acids: CSVNDRNSGELFF. The CDR3 coding sequence is TGCAGTGTAAACGACAGAAATTCCGGGGAGCTGTTTTTT.

In its sample, this clonotype was seen many times. This rearrangement joins TRBV20-1 to TRBJ2-2, with 12 bases aligning to TRBD2. The germline V gene has CDR1 DFQATT and CDR2 SNEGSKA (reference sequence). J lost 4 bases, V lost 5 bases, and 5 bases had no gene match. The CDR3 loop spans 15 amino acids. CDR3: CSARRTSGVTGELFF. The CDR3 DNA is TGCAGTGCTCGACGGACTAGCGGGGTCACCGGGGAGCTGTTTTTT.

The rearrangement uses TRBV20-1 and TRBJ2-3; 12 nucleotides line up with TRBD2. The CDR3 consists of 17 residues. Per germline, CDR1 DFQATT and CDR2 SNEGSKA (reference sequence). The junction had 12 bases not matched to a gene; V was cut back by 6 bases and J by 2 bases. The CDR3 here is CSANLFRLAGDTDTQYF. For the CDR3, the DNA is TGCAGTGCCAACCTCTTCCGACTAGCGGGGGACACAGATACGCAGTATTTT.

The rearrangement links TRBV20-1 to TRBJ2-7; D perhaps matches TRBD1 (6 bases). Germline V gene sequence: CDR1 DFQATT, CDR2 SNEGSKA (reference sequence). The length of the CDR3 is 15 residues. V was clipped by 2 bases and J by 1 base, with 15 bases between them. The CDR3 sequence: CSARRRTGLSYEQYF. The CDR3 nucleotides read TGCAGTGCTAGAAGGAGAACAGGGCTATCCTACGAGCAGTACTTC.

The chain recombines TRBV12-3 or TRBV12-4 with TRBJ2-7; 7 bases line up with TRBD1. The junction had 3 bases not matched to a gene; V was cut back by 5 bases and J by 2 bases. The CDR3 is 13 amino acids. CDR3 nucleotide sequence: TGTGCCAGCAGTACAGGGGAGCCCTACGAGCAGTACTTC. This codes for CASSTGEPYEQYF.

This clonotype appeared many times. The chain joins TRBV27 to TRBJ2-1; D is unresolved. The CDR3 extends over 14 amino acids. The germline V gene encodes CDR1 MNHEY and CDR2 SMNVEV (reference sequence). V shed 3 bases and J shed 5 bases, with 11 bases lying between them. CDR3 loop: CASSFSGPNNEQFF. The CDR3 bases are TGTGCCAGCAGTTTTTCTGGCCCAAACAATGAGCAGTTCTTC.

This clonotype has a handful of counts. The chain recombines TRBV18 with TRBJ2-1; TRBD2 matches at 9 bases. The CDR3 has 16 residues. Germline-derived CDR1 and CDR2 are KGHSH and LQKENI. Trimming removed 1 base from V and 7 bases from J; junction bases left unmatched: 8. As DNA, the CDR3 is TGTGCCAGCTCACCACGGGCGCGGGGGGGCCTTAATGAGCAGTTCTTC. As protein: CASSPRARGGLNEQFF.

This clonotype was seen ten or more times. This chain links TRBV28 with TRBJ1-2, with D tentatively TRBD1 (6 bases). Trimming took off 7 bases at V and 4 bases at J, with 16 bases between the two ends. Germline CDR1 MDHEN, CDR2 SYDVKM. The CDR3 length is 14 residues. DNA for the CDR3: TGTGCCAGCACCTTGCCGGGGGGCGGCTATGGCTACACCTTC. It encodes CASTLPGGGYGYTF.

The sample holds many counts of this clonotype. CDR3 nucleotide sequence: TGTGCCAGCAGCTTAACGGGTGGCCAGCAGAATGAAGCTTTCTTT. Protein sequence: CASSLTGGQQNEAFF. V and J are TRBV7-3 and TRBJ1-1; D gene ambiguous. Trimming left V 0 bases short and J 7 bases short, with 15 bases between. The V gene's germline CDR1 is SGHTA and CDR2 FQGTGA. This CDR3 comprises 15 residues.

The chain couples TRBV7-6 to TRBJ2-1; TRBD1 is a possible D gene (5 bases). The germline gives CDR1 SGHVS, CDR2 FNYEAQ. Trimming left V 1 base short and J 4 bases short, with 8 bases between. This CDR3 contains 14 residues. The CDR3 sequence is CASSLVDIYNEQFF. The DNA for the CDR3 is TGTGCCAGCAGCTTAGTGGACATTTACAATGAGCAGTTCTTC.

This clonotype came up a few times. The gene calls are TRBV14 and TRBJ2-3; D remains ambiguous. Trimming took off 2 bases at V and 2 bases at J, with 14 bases between the two ends. The CDR3 runs to 16 residues. CDR1 SGHDN and CDR2 FVKESK come from the germline V gene. The DNA of the CDR3 is TGTGCCAGCAGCCAAAGTCCCTTCCCGAACACAGATACGCAGTATTTT. This gives the protein CASSQSPFPNTDTQYF.

This clonotype was observed at least ten times. The V gene is TRBV11-2, the J gene TRBJ2-7; D gene unclear. The CDR3 covers 11 residues. The V end was cut by 5 bases, the J end by 2 bases, with 4 bases between. Per germline, CDR1 SGHAT and CDR2 FQNNGV. The DNA of the CDR3 is TGTGCCAGCAGCGAGGCCTACGAGCAGTACTTC. It encodes CASSEAYEQYF.

This clonotype was found a few times. This chain connects TRBV15 to TRBJ1-2, with a tentative D call TRBD1 (5 bases). The CDR3 runs 15 residues. With 0 bases removed from V and 4 bases from J, the gap between germline ends came to 12 bases. The germline V gene has CDR1 LNHNV and CDR2 YYDKDF (reference sequence). In DNA, the CDR3 is TGTGCCACCAGCAGAGACGGGGGAACCGTCTATGGCTACACCTTC. It encodes CATSRDGGTVYGYTF. Using reference TRBV15 and TRBJ1-2 for the parts outside the CDR3, the full variable domain is DAMVIQNPRYQVTQFGKPVTLSCSQTLNHNVMYWYQQKSSQAPKLLFHYYDKDFNNEADTPDNFQSRRPNTSFCFLDIRSPGLGDTAMYLCATSRDGGTVYGYTFGSGTRLTVV.

The V and J genes are TRBV5-1 and TRBJ1-1; D is undetermined. V was trimmed by 1 base and J by 5 bases, leaving 9 bases between them. CDR1 is SGHRS and CDR2 is YFSETQ in the germline V gene. The CDR3 spans 13 residues. The chain's CDR3 is CASSLLRETEAFF. DNA of the CDR3: TGCGCCAGCAGCTTGTTGAGGGAAACTGAAGCTTTCTTT.